A single TCR beta chain is shown here with its context. Method: immunoSEQ multiplex PCR; TCRdb's copy keeps in-frame clones and lacks some. The repertoire has about 14,000 clones, nearly 70% of them found once; the top ten carry approximately 3%. Trimming took 1 base from V and 3 from J; bases not matched to a gene: 6. This CDR3 comprises 15 residues. The germline CDR1 and CDR2 sequences are WSHSY and SAAADI. Time point indicated: after neoadjuvant nivolumab, at surgical resection. Stage II-IVA oral cavity squamous cell carcinoma was new and untreated by systemic or radiation therapy. Analysis of PBMCs was direct, with no culture step. The sample is drawn from a study of neoadjuvant anti-PD-1 for oral cavity cancer. Study information: Patients without progression received a fourth nivolumab dose around day 43, then surgical resection on days 50-56.

J is TRBJ2-7 and V is TRBV10-2, with 7 positions matching TRBD2. The sample here was PBMCs, taken after nivolumab (anti-PD-1) treatment. This TCR derives from a person between 40 and 85 years old with oral cavity squamous cell carcinoma. CDR3 bases: TGCGCCAGCAGTGAGTATGCGGGGGTAGGCTACGAGCAGTACTTC. Its translation: CASSEYAGVGYEQYF.